This T cell receptor (beta chain) was identified in a study of T cells in Graves' hyperthyroidism and ophthalmopathy. Study-wide points: Median prediction lead before ophthalmopathy onset was about 6.3 months with the model.

Comments on this clonotype: Antigen specificity is unknown.

Germline values: CDR1 SGHTA, CDR2 FQGNSA. The CDR3 totals 15 residues. Trimming at V came to 5 bases and at J to 5 bases, leaving 11 bases not matched to a gene. Template material for amplifying TCR beta CDR3 regions consisted of RNA transcripts. First-round RT-PCR of the TCR CDR3 relied on the HTBI primer set. One entry per CDR3 protein, called by TCRdb with MiXCR from the multiplex PCR reads. The sample consists of around 520,000 distinct CDR3 sequences, about 24% of them appearing once. This TCR was recovered from a woman under 40 with Graves' ophthalmopathy. Sequencing used blood. V is TRBV7-2 and J is TRBJ1-2; TRBD1 matches 7 bases. CDR3 sequence: CASSPSRGLGYGYTF. The CDR3 region has the DNA TGTGCCAGCAGCCCAAGTAGGGGGCTCGGGTATGGCTACACCTTC.